A single sample gave rise to the 30 T cell receptor beta chains below, sequenced in a study of blood T cell repertoires in COVID-19. Generated by immunoSEQ multiplex PCR, the TCRdb table keeps only in-frame clones and is missing some. This sample has some 370,000 clones, with around 87% found just once. The sequenced material came from peripheral blood. The receptors stem from a woman aged 25 to 39 with COVID-19, enrolled during active disease.

This clone was detected once. This sequence joins TRBV13 and TRBJ1-2; TRBD1 is a possible D gene (6 bases). Germline V gene sequence: CDR1 PRHDT, CDR2 FYEKMQ (reference sequence). The CDR3 sequence is 15 residues long. V dropped 4 bases and J dropped 5 bases, with 17 bases sitting between them. This CDR3 reads CASSWIGTQPYGYTF. CDR3 in DNA: TGTGCCAGCAGCTGGATCGGGACACAACCTTATGGCTACACCTTC.

The gene calls are TRBV19 and TRBJ1-5; D not resolved. The CDR3 has 13 amino acids. Germline CDR1 and CDR2: LNHDA and SQIVND (reference sequence). Trimming left V 5 bases short and J 6 bases short, with 11 bases between. The CDR3 DNA sequence: TGTGCCAGTAGTGCGCAAAAAGCTCAGCCCCAGCATTTT. The encoded protein is CASSAQKAQPQHF.

This clone has a single count. The chain has TRBV29-1 and TRBJ2-3, with a tentative D call TRBD1 (6 bases). The germline CDR1 and CDR2 sequences are SQVTM and ANQGSEA. The V gene lost 5 bases and the J gene lost 3 bases, with 15 bases spanning the gap. The CDR3 is 14 residues long. The CDR3 DNA follows: TGCAGCGTTTCTAAGGGGGTGAGGACAGATACGCAGTATTTT. It codes for CSVSKGVRTDTQYF.

The genes are TRBV11-2 and TRBJ1-6, with 7 bases lining up with TRBD1. V dropped 7 bases and J dropped 10; count of bases not matched to a gene: 13. The CDR3 runs to 15 residues. CDR1 and CDR2 (germline): SGHAT, FQNNGV. CDR3 sequence (DNA): TGTGCCAGCACCCGACAGGGAAGAGGGAGGTCACCCCTCCACTTT. This codes for CASTRQGRGRSPLHF. Drawing the rest from reference TRBV11-2 and TRBJ1-6, the complete variable domain is EAGVAQSPRYKIIEKRQSVAFWCNPISGHATLYWYQQILGQGPKLLIQFQNNGVVDDSQLPKDRFSAERLKGVDSTLKIQPAKLEDSAVYLCASTRQGRGRSPLHFGNGTRLTVT.

This clone showed up just once. Other DNA sequences in this specimen translate into the identical CDR3. The V and J genes are TRBV5-1 and TRBJ2-7; 10 positions agree with TRBD1. The CDR3 is made up of 14 amino acids. Germline lookup yields CDR1 SGHRS and CDR2 YFSETQ. Germline trimming cut 3 bases from V and 2 bases from J; bases unmatched to any gene: 2. The CDR3 DNA reads TGCGCCAGCAGCTCCGGGACAGGGGCCTACGAGCAGTACTTC. It specifies CASSSGTGAYEQYF.

The gene calls are TRBV7-9 and TRBJ2-7, with a weak D call TRBD1 (5 bases). The ends were cut back, 3 bases at V and 7 bases at J, with 10 bases in the middle. The CDR3 totals 12 residues. Per the germline V gene, CDR1 is SEHNR and CDR2 is FQNEAQ (reference sequence). CDR3: CASSFFKGEQYF. The CDR3, as DNA: TGTGCCAGCAGCTTCTTTAAGGGGGAGCAGTACTTC.

The gene calls are TRBV18 and TRBJ2-3; 14 bases map to TRBD2. The CDR3 length is 17 residues. V dropped 3 bases and J dropped 5; count of bases not matched to a gene: 7. In germline, CDR1 is KGHSH, CDR2 LQKENI. The CDR3 region has the DNA TGTGCCAGCTCACCGTTGGGACTAGCGGGAGTCAAAGATACGCAGTATTTT. The encoded protein is CASSPLGLAGVKDTQYF.

The J gene is TRBJ2-5, the V gene TRBV18; 7 positions match TRBD1. J lost 1 base, V lost 6 bases, and 8 bases had no gene match. This CDR3 contains 15 residues. Germline V gene lookup returns CDR1 KGHSH and CDR2 LQKENI. This CDR3 reads CASSQGQTFQETQYF. CDR3 nucleotide sequence: TGTGCCAGCTCGCAGGGACAGACCTTCCAAGAGACCCAGTACTTC.

This clone was picked up one time. V gene TRBV5-1 combines with J gene TRBJ1-5, with unresolved D. The V gene's germline CDR1 is SGHRS and CDR2 YFSETQ. Trimming left V 10 bases short and J 5 bases short, with 19 bases between. The length of the CDR3 is 14 residues. CDR3 in amino acids: CAPRAQSGDQPQHF. The CDR3 DNA follows: TGCGCCCCAAGGGCACAGAGCGGGGATCAGCCCCAGCATTTT.

This clone has just a few counts. The gene calls are TRBV11-2 and TRBJ1-2; 7 positions match TRBD1. The CDR3 extends over 15 amino acids. The V and J ends lost 3 bases and 5 bases, in that order; junction bases with no gene match: 9. Germline V CDR1 and CDR2: SGHAT, FQNNGV. The CDR3, as DNA: TGTGCCAGCAGCTTTACCGGGACAGATTTTTATGGCTACACCTTC. This codes for CASSFTGTDFYGYTF.

This chain's CDR3 is CASSLSGQYTEAFF. The CDR3 DNA sequence: TGTGCCAGCAGTTTATCGGGCCAGTACACTGAAGCTTTCTTT. The gene calls are TRBV27 and TRBJ1-1; D not certain. Trimming shortened V by 0 bases and J by 3 bases, and 8 bases separated the two germline ends. Germline V gives CDR1 MNHEY, CDR2 SMNVEV (reference sequence). This CDR3 region has 14 residues.

A single count supports this clone. V usage is TRBV9 and J usage is TRBJ2-3; D is uncertain. V lost 0 bases and J lost 2, with 7 bases in between. This CDR3 spans 14 amino acids. Germline assignment: CDR1 SGDLS and CDR2 YYNGEE. CDR3 in amino acids: CASSVDSYTDTQYF. In DNA, the CDR3 is TGTGCCAGCAGCGTAGACTCCTACACAGATACGCAGTATTTT.

The V gene is TRBV4-1, the J gene TRBJ1-5; the D gene is possibly TRBD1 (5 bases). From germline, CDR1 is MGHRA and CDR2 YSYEKL. CDR3 length: 14 residues. Trimming removed 4 bases at V and 7 bases at J, with 14 bases between. The CDR3 reads CASSPQGLRQPQHF. The DNA for the CDR3 is TGCGCCAGCAGCCCTCAGGGATTGCGGCAGCCCCAGCATTTT.

This clone was observed a few times. J is TRBJ2-2 and V is TRBV5-6; D is perhaps TRBD2 (5 bases). Deletions cut 7 bases from V and 2 bases from J, with 18 bases between. The CDR3 is 16 residues long. The germline V gene has CDR1 SGHDT and CDR2 YYEEEE. CDR3: CASGPGWERNTGELFF. CDR3 nucleotide sequence: TGTGCCAGCGGACCTGGGTGGGAGAGAAACACCGGGGAGCTGTTTTTT.

This sequence joins TRBV5-5 and TRBJ2-7; 7 bases are a match to TRBD1. V shed 0 bases, J shed 2 bases, and the junction held 2 bases outside the gene matches. The V gene's germline CDR1 is SGHKS and CDR2 YYEKEE (reference sequence). This CDR3 spans 14 amino acids. The CDR3 reads CASSLDRGTYEQYF. In DNA, the CDR3 is TGTGCCAGCAGCTTGGACAGGGGCACCTACGAGCAGTACTTC.

The chain combines TRBV19 with TRBJ2-2; D uncertain. The germline V and J ends were trimmed by 3 bases and 7 bases, with 9 bases remaining between them. The CDR3 totals 13 residues. Germline loops: CDR1 LNHDA, CDR2 SQIVND (reference sequence). The CDR3 loop is CASSILINGELFF. The CDR3 DNA reads TGTGCCAGTAGTATCCTTATTAACGGGGAGCTGTTTTTT.

CDR3 protein: CAITPGTELYEQYF. CDR3 DNA sequence: TGTGCCATCACCCCCGGGACAGAGCTTTACGAGCAGTACTTC. This chain connects TRBV10-3 to TRBJ2-7; 7 positions match TRBD1. Losses at the gene ends were 7 bases for V and 4 bases for J; bases not matched to a gene: 10. The germline V gene has CDR1 ENHRY and CDR2 SYGVKD. The CDR3 loop spans 14 amino acids.

This clone has a single count. The rearrangement links TRBV12-5 to TRBJ2-6; weak D call: TRBD1 (6 bases). The germline gives CDR1 LGHNT, CDR2 FRNRAP. V was shortened by 2 bases and J by 2 bases, with 22 bases between the two germline ends. The CDR3 extends over 20 amino acids. CDR3 in DNA: TGTGCTAGTGGTTTGTTCGGGATGGCAGGGGCTGGTACTGGGGCCAACGTCCTGACTTTC. Its translation: CASGLFGMAGAGTGANVLTF.

V is TRBV9 and J is TRBJ2-3; D call uncertain. The CDR3 runs 15 residues. Germline lookup yields CDR1 SGDLS and CDR2 YYNGEE. V was clipped by 1 base and J by 0 bases, with 9 bases between them. The CDR3 nucleotides are TGTGCCAGCAGCGTAAATGCGGATAGCACAGATACGCAGTATTTT. Translating it yields CASSVNADSTDTQYF.

This clone was detected only once. CDR3 protein: CATSVRQGPYEQYF. The CDR3 DNA is TGTGCCACCAGTGTAAGGCAGGGCCCCTACGAGCAGTACTTC. V usage is TRBV24-1 and J usage is TRBJ2-7; D may be TRBD1 (5 bases). The CDR3 consists of 14 residues. Trimming took off 5 bases at V and 2 bases at J, with 12 bases between the two ends. Per germline, CDR1 KGHDR and CDR2 SFDVKD.

This clone was detected once. The rearrangement uses TRBV27 and TRBJ1-1; tentatively, D is TRBD1 (5 bases). CDR3 size: 13 residues. The V end lost 6 bases, the J end lost 2 bases, and 10 bases lay between the germline ends. Germline CDR1 is MNHEY and CDR2 is SMNVEV (reference sequence). The DNA for the CDR3 is TGTGCCAGCAGCTGGGGGGGAAACACTGAAGCTTTCTTT. This gives the protein CASSWGGNTEAFF.

The V and J genes are TRBV4-2 and TRBJ2-1, with 10 positions matching TRBD2. The CDR3 loop spans 16 amino acids. Germline assignment: CDR1 LGHNA and CDR2 YNFKEQ. Germline trimming cut 0 bases from V and 9 bases from J; bases unmatched to any gene: 8. CDR3 sequence reads: CASSQDPLAGEGEQFF. The CDR3 DNA is TGTGCCAGCAGCCAAGATCCCCTAGCGGGAGAGGGTGAGCAGTTCTTC.

The J gene is TRBJ1-1, the V gene TRBV7-6, with 11 positions matching TRBD1. This CDR3 region has 14 residues. The germline CDR1 and CDR2 sequences are SGHVS and FNYEAQ. Trimming removed 5 bases from V and 6 bases from J; junction bases left unmatched: 5. This CDR3 reads CASSRTGGVAEAFF. As DNA, the CDR3 is TGTGCCAGCAGCCGGACAGGGGGCGTCGCTGAAGCTTTCTTT.

This rearrangement joins TRBV23-1 to TRBJ1-1; the match to TRBD1 covers 9 bases. TRBV23-1 is treated as an ORF (open reading frame) with a function not yet certain. V lost 0 bases and J lost 0; bases outside the gene matches: 8. The CDR3 runs to 18 residues. In nucleotides, the CDR3 is TGCGCCAGCAGTCAATCCAACAGGGGGCGGATCATGAACACTGAAGCTTTCTTT. This encodes CASSQSNRGRIMNTEAFF.

The rearrangement joins TRBV5-1 to TRBJ2-5; D remains ambiguous. This CDR3 is built from 10 residues. The V and J ends lost 8 bases and 5 bases respectively, with 7 bases between them. The germline V gene has CDR1 SGHRS and CDR2 YFSETQ. CDR3 bases: TGCGCCAGTTCCGGGGAGACCCAGTACTTC. Its translation: CASSGETQYF.

CDR3 nucleotides: TGTGCCAGCTCACCACTCCATACCGGGACAGGCTTCCTCAATCAGCCCCAGCATTTT. It codes for CASSPLHTGTGFLNQPQHF. The chain has TRBV18 and TRBJ1-5; 8 positions agree with TRBD1. The CDR3 is 19 residues long. Germline V gene sequence: CDR1 KGHSH, CDR2 LQKENI. Trimming took 1 base from V and 3 from J; bases not matched to a gene: 14.

The rearrangement uses TRBV4-2 and TRBJ2-5, with a tentative D call TRBD1 (5 bases). The CDR3 spans 15 residues. The ends were cut back, 1 base at V and 2 bases at J, with 11 bases in the middle. Germline CDR1 reads LGHNA; CDR2 reads YNFKEQ. The DNA of the CDR3 is TGTGCCAGCAGCCAAGCTCGGGCAGGGCAAGAGACCCAGTACTTC. Translated, it gives CASSQARAGQETQYF.

This sequence joins TRBV27 and TRBJ2-3; TRBD1 agrees at 8 bases. The germline CDR1 and CDR2 sequences are MNHEY and SMNVEV (reference sequence). The CDR3 runs to 14 residues. The junction had 5 bases not matched to a gene; V was cut back by 5 bases and J by 4 bases. The CDR3 bases are TGTGCCAGCAGTCTCGACAGGGGTCCAGATACGCAGTATTTT. It codes for CASSLDRGPDTQYF.

The chain has TRBV7-9 and TRBJ2-1; maybe TRBD1 (6 bases). The V and J ends lost 1 base and 8 bases respectively, with 21 bases between them. Germline V CDR1 and CDR2: SEHNR, FQNEAQ (reference sequence). CDR3 length equals 17 residues. CDR3 loop: CASSLGVSRGLQDEQFF. Written as DNA, the CDR3 is TGTGCCAGCAGCTTAGGAGTGAGCAGGGGTCTTCAGGATGAGCAGTTCTTC.

The chain employs TRBV14 and TRBJ1-6; 8 positions agree with TRBD1. J lost 9 bases, V lost 4 bases, and 8 bases had no gene match. This CDR3 contains 15 residues. CDR1 is SGHDN, CDR2 FVKESK, per germline. Here the CDR3 reads CASSPLAGGSSPLHF. CDR3 sequence (DNA): TGTGCCAGCAGCCCCCTCGCAGGGGGCAGTTCACCCCTCCACTTT.